These 3 T cell receptor beta chains came from one sample sequenced in a study of T-cell reconstitution after alpha-beta-depleted transplantation in children (dated by TCRdb to 2016 to 2017). Per the publication, the treatment or condition label means: allogeneic hematopoietic cell transplantation with graft depleted of TCRalphabeta T cells and CD19 B cells. The method was PCR. The listed sequencing device is Illumina HiSeq 2500. Molecular barcoding was employed in the preparation of TCR libraries, with unique molecular identifiers being used to normalize TCRbeta repertoire quantification. TCRdb reprocessed the public reads (quality trimming at Q25 with fastp, clone calling with MiXCR) and kept in-frame beta chains. Every CDR3 protein is listed once, alongside the most common genes and DNA of its rows. In this sample the table shows more than 200,000 distinct CDR3 sequences, 24% of which occur a single time. Under 5.5% of the sample lies in the top ten.

The starting material was PBMCs, mostly from graft donor cells, obtained 360 days after TCRalphabeta/CD19-depleted stem cell transplant. These receptors all come from a female patient aged 2-9 years who had a stem cell transplant for congenital amegakaryocytic thrombocytopenia, so the T cells may come from the graft donor.

The gene calls are TRBV20-1 and TRBJ1-2, with D tentatively TRBD1 (6 bases). The germline CDR1 and CDR2 sequences are DFQATT and SNEGSKA (reference sequence). CDR3 length equals 14 residues. Trimming stripped 5 bases from V and 4 bases from J, with 17 bases between. CDR3 in amino acids: CSARHWDISYGYTF. The CDR3 DNA is TGCAGTGCTCGCCACTGGGACATAAGCTATGGCTACACCTTC.

This clonotype has more than one count but fewer than ten. The rearrangement links TRBV7-6 to TRBJ2-2; perhaps D is TRBD1 or TRBD2 (5 bases each). Germline values: CDR1 SGHVS, CDR2 FNYEAQ. The V end was cut by 5 bases, the J end by 0 bases, with 13 bases between. The CDR3 spans 16 residues. The CDR3 loop is CASSLPGHPNTGELFF. In DNA form, the CDR3 reads TGTGCCAGCAGCCTCCCGGGGCACCCGAACACCGGGGAGCTGTTTTTT.

The V call is TRBV5-1, the J call TRBJ1-5; possible D gene TRBD1, 5 bases. Trimming removed 4 bases from V and 7 bases from J, with 18 bases in between. There are 15 residues in the CDR3. From germline, CDR1 is SGHRS and CDR2 YFSETQ. CDR3 in amino acids: CASSNRRPGTQPQHF. DNA for the CDR3: TGCGCCAGCAGCAACAGGCGGCCGGGGACCCAGCCCCAGCATTTT.